These T cell receptor beta chains were read from a single sample in a study of monozygotic twins with inflammatory bowel disease. From its re-call of the 5' RACE reads, TCRdb lists each CDR3 protein once, without DNA. The sample has some 89,000 distinct CDR3 sequences. The sequencing sample was made of blood. These receptors all come from a human donor with ulcerative colitis or Crohn's disease, or a healthy co-twin of an affected twin (not recorded which). The CDR3 runs from the conserved cysteine through the conserved F or W.

TRBV19,TRBJ1-1,CASSDRYRNTEAFF
TRBV6-5,TRBJ2-7,CASTAPRISYEQYF
TRBV20-1,TRBJ1-2,CSAVGQGGYGYTF
TRBV3-1,TRBJ1-5,CASSQGWGRRGSRNQPQHF
TRBV19,TRBJ1-5,CASSPGQGRKPQHF
TRBV6-5,TRBJ2-5,CASSYFGGSTETQYF
TRBV14,TRBJ1-2,CASSQDTRGGYTF
TRBV5-6,TRBJ1-1,CASSWTQGNTEAFF
TRBV9,TRBJ2-1,CASSSQGHEQFF
TRBV13,TRBJ2-1,CASSQRGGPYNEQFF
TRBV7-9,TRBJ1-1,CASSFRPVGDTEAFF
TRBV9,TRBJ2-7,CASSGWSEGEQYF
TRBV5-1,TRBJ2-1,CASVGLAGGNNEQFF
TRBV5-1,TRBJ2-2,CASTGLATNTGELFF
TRBV20-1,TRBJ1-6,CSAGRTAYSYNSPLHF
TRBV5-1,TRBJ2-3,CASSSRDRGLDTQYF
TRBV12-3/TRBV12-4,TRBJ2-4,CASRGGTGFFRAKNIQYF
TRBV4-1,TRBJ1-1,CASSQTGGRGNTEAFF
TRBV27,TRBJ1-4,CASSYKPQRTNEKLFF
TRBV12-3/TRBV12-4,TRBJ2-2,CASTIGSTGAELFF
TRBV6-1,TRBJ1-4,CASGTTGASAATNEKLFF
TRBV12-3/TRBV12-4,TRBJ2-2,CASSFISGVTGELFF
TRBV5-1,TRBJ2-4,CASRAGNIQYF
TRBV29-1,TRBJ2-7,CATQEDTSSYEQYF
TRBV7-9,TRBJ2-7,CASSLYQGRDEQYF
TRBV5-1,TRBJ2-5,CASSLAAGGIQETQYF
TRBV29-1,TRBJ1-1,CSAGQAMYAEAFF
TRBV11-2,TRBJ1-5,CASSLEGYGQPQHF